This T cell receptor beta chain was found in a study of blood T cell repertoires in COVID-19 (dated by TCRdb to the early 2020s). The study in broad terms: Collaborator samples came from the United States, Italy and Spain and covered acute and convalescent phases of COVID-19. Deeply sampled blood TCRbeta repertoires from subjects exposed to, actively infected with, or recovered from COVID-19 were included in the dataset. A freely available public database, intended as a resource for researchers studying the immune response to SARS-CoV-2, is where the repertoires were released. Where available, HLA class I and class II types were obtained from metadata supplied by the sample provider rather than from assay-based typing. Sample metadata almost always included a de-identified subject ID, COVID-19 status, age in years and sex. The material from the prospective study consisted of cDNA or gDNA derived from T cells, B-cell-depleted T cells, or PBMCs. Samples came from the ongoing ImmuneRACE study (first 160 participants) plus 1,254 subjects from 6 global collaborators. Results and caveats for the whole study, not just this receptor: The quantity of clinical and demographic metadata differed by source and by participant and was supplied without curation.

One collaborating source in Seattle enrolled patients during active infection and followed them longitudinally through the course of disease. Each collaborating institution followed its own protocols to collect whole blood in K2EDTA tubes. For TCRbeta analysis, collaborators shipped samples in one of three forms: frozen whole blood, isolated PBMCs, or DNA extracted from either of those sample types. TCRbeta CDR3 regions were amplified from genomic DNA by means of the immunoSEQ Assay, a bias-controlled multiplex PCR. As for the original processing: The number of nucleated cells in each sample was estimated by amplification of reference gene primers within the assay. To quantify the absolute abundance of each unique TCRbeta CDR3 rearrangement, sequence reads were collapsed and filtered. For each sample, productive Simpson clonality was calculated by taking the square root of Simpson's diversity index across productive rearrangements. The table was pulled from immuneACCESS by TCRdb, which kept in-frame rearrangements only. Such tables lose some clones; where checked, under half of the loss comes from unresolved V genes, and the rest has no known cause. Clone size and the V and J calls come from that table; the DNA yielded D and trimming. The sample contains 200,000 to 250,000 clones, around four fifths of them found a single time. The top ten clonotypes cover 8% to 9% of the sample.

In regard to this clone: Its antigen is still unknown. Nothing much larger sits one base from this clone, and base qualities are not available.

The CDR3 measures 15 amino acids from cysteine to phenylalanine. Only CDR3 DNA is held: 45 bases, read in frame from base 1. CDR1 and CDR2 are drawn from the germline V gene: MGHRA, YSYEKL. V ends up 7 bases short and J 1 base short, with an unmatched junction base count of 6. The TCR comes from a woman older than 75 with COVID-19, enrolled during active disease. The sequence is built from TRBV4-1 and TRBJ2-7; 11 bases in between match TRBD2. Sequenced sample: peripheral blood. The CDR3 corresponds to CASTPGLAASYEQYF. The nucleotides are TGCGCCAGCACCCCGGGACTAGCGGCGTCCTACGAGCAGTACTTC.